Below, 23 T cell receptor beta chains from the same sample are listed, as sequenced in a study of T cells expressing NK-cell markers. TCRdb reprocessed the 5' RACE reads; each CDR3 protein has one entry and no DNA is given. This listing includes some 340,000 distinct CDR3 sequences. Input material: blood T cells: a sorted CD56 or NKG2C T cell subset, CD4+ or CD8+ T cells, or bulk PBMC T cells (not recorded which). The receptors here all came from a man aged 18-69 years in good health.

This sequence joins TRBV5-1 and TRBJ2-5; TCRdb indicates TRBD1, and absent DNA this call remains unverified. Germline-derived CDR1 and CDR2 are SGHRS and YFSETQ. CDR3 length equals 16 residues. The CDR3 here is CASSIRGTEIGETQYF.

This chain joins TRBV12-5 and TRBJ2-1; TCRdb reports TRBD1, a call that lacks DNA to check it against. Germline V lookup: CDR1 LGHNT, CDR2 FRNRAP. This CDR3 is 12 amino acids long. This CDR3 reads CASGTRDGGQFF.

The V gene is TRBV19, the J gene TRBJ2-3; the D call of TRBD1 rests on TCRdb alone, since no DNA is present to check it. The germline V gene encodes CDR1 LNHDA and CDR2 SQIVND (reference sequence). CDR3 length equals 16 residues. CDR3: CASSIGGGGRLGTQYF.

The chain couples TRBV2 to TRBJ2-3; there is no DNA to check the TCRdb D call of TRBD2. This CDR3 comprises 17 residues. Germline V gene data show CDR1 as SNHLY and CDR2 as FYNNEI. This chain's CDR3 is CAITLSAGGPNTDTQYF. The variable domain in full, completed from reference TRBV2 and TRBJ2-3, reads EPEVTQTPSHQVTQMGQEVILRCVPISNHLYFYWYRQILGQKVEFLVSFYNNEISEKSEIFDDQFSVERPDGSNFTLKIRSTKLEDSAMYFCAITLSAGGPNTDTQYFGPGTRLTVL.

CDR3 protein: CASSLTGKRVGYTF. The rearrangement links TRBV11-2 to TRBJ1-2; TCRdb's D call, TRBD1, is unchecked because there is no DNA. The length of the CDR3 is 14 residues. The V gene's germline CDR1 is SGHAT and CDR2 FQNNGV.

The rearrangement links TRBV2 to TRBJ1-5. Germline CDR1 is SNHLY and CDR2 is FYNNEI. The CDR3 spans 13 residues. This CDR3 is CASSDRALGPQHF. The full variable domain, its missing parts supplied by reference TRBV2 and TRBJ1-5, is EPEVTQTPSHQVTQMGQEVILRCVPISNHLYFYWYRQILGQKVEFLVSFYNNEISEKSEIFDDQFSVERPDGSNFTLKIRSTKLEDSAMYFCASSDRALGPQHFGDGTRLSIL.

The gene calls are TRBV11-2 and TRBJ2-1. From germline, CDR1 is SGHAT and CDR2 FQNNGV. The CDR3 has 12 residues. The CDR3: CASRTVGNEQFF.

V usage is TRBV18 and J usage is TRBJ2-5. The CDR3 runs to 17 residues. CDR1 and CDR2 (germline): KGHSH, LQKENI. The CDR3 loop reads CASSSQNSGVTNETQYF.

The V call is TRBV2, the J call TRBJ2-5; the D call from TCRdb, TRBD2, cannot be confirmed without DNA. This CDR3 contains 16 residues. Germline CDR1 is SNHLY and CDR2 is FYNNEI. The CDR3 protein is CASSSATGLAEETQYF.

CDR3 loop: CATSDTPAGGETDTQYF. This sequence joins TRBV24-1 and TRBJ2-3; TCRdb calls TRBD2, which cannot be checked without DNA. The germline CDR1 and CDR2 sequences are KGHDR and SFDVKD. The CDR3 length is 17 residues.

The chain has TRBV5-4 and TRBJ2-7; TCRdb gives TRBD1 as the D gene, but with no DNA this cannot be confirmed. Germline loops: CDR1 SGHNT, CDR2 YYREEE (reference sequence). CDR3 length: 14 residues. CDR3 sequence reads: CASSPGGLPYEQYF.

The rearrangement joins TRBV7-8 to TRBJ2-7; TCRdb returns TRBD2, unconfirmable since there is no DNA. The germline gives CDR1 SGHVS, CDR2 FQNEAQ. The CDR3 consists of 16 residues. The CDR3 reads CASSLVTSGVYYEQYF.

This chain uses TRBV5-6 with TRBJ1-1; TCRdb gives TRBD1 as the D gene, but with no DNA this cannot be confirmed. The CDR3 is made up of 14 amino acids. The germline CDR1 and CDR2 sequences are SGHDT and YYEEEE. The CDR3: CASSLAGTPQEAFF.

This chain joins TRBV12-3 or TRBV12-4 and TRBJ1-6; TCRdb selects TRBD1, and the lack of DNA leaves this call unchecked. The CDR3 is 14 amino acids. The CDR3 sequence is CASSLVYRNSPLHF.

V and J are TRBV10-3 and TRBJ2-3; the D gene TCRdb calls, TRBD2, cannot be checked with no DNA. Germline V lookup: CDR1 ENHRY, CDR2 SYGVKD. The CDR3 extends over 15 amino acids. The CDR3 protein is CAISEERGGTDTQYF.

This chain joins TRBV27 and TRBJ2-2. CDR3 size: 14 residues. Germline lookup yields CDR1 MNHEY and CDR2 SMNVEV (reference sequence). CDR3 amino acids: CASSFSARTGELFF.

The gene calls are TRBV28 and TRBJ2-2; TCRdb picks TRBD2, but there is no DNA to check that call. Germline CDR1 and CDR2: MDHEN and SYDVKM. CDR3 length: 16 residues. The CDR3: CASSLLIGGDTGELFF.

The chain combines TRBV12-3 or TRBV12-4 with TRBJ1-2; the D gene TCRdb calls, TRBD1, cannot be checked with no DNA. This CDR3 is built from 15 residues. This chain's CDR3 is CASSPVDRGRVGYTF.

V is TRBV12-3 or TRBV12-4 and J is TRBJ2-4; the TCRdb call, TRBD2, lacks DNA for checking. The CDR3 sequence is 15 residues long. CDR3 sequence: CASSYIAGELNIQYF.

V gene TRBV3-1 combines with J gene TRBJ2-1; TCRdb's D call, TRBD2, is unchecked because there is no DNA. This CDR3 is 15 amino acids long. Per the germline V gene, CDR1 is LGHDT and CDR2 is YNNKEL (reference sequence). CDR3 protein: CASSQGPGGRNEQFF.

The J gene is TRBJ1-1, the V gene TRBV7-3; TCRdb's assignment of TRBD1 cannot be checked, as there is no DNA. The CDR3 loop spans 16 amino acids. In germline, CDR1 is SGHTA, CDR2 FQGTGA. The CDR3 reads CASRSQGAGRNTEAFF.

The chain has TRBV2 and TRBJ2-7; TCRdb reports TRBD1, a call that lacks DNA to check it against. Per the germline V gene, CDR1 is SNHLY and CDR2 is FYNNEI. The CDR3 spans 16 residues. CDR3 amino acids: CASSLGLGGSTYEQYF.

The rearrangement links TRBV10-3 to TRBJ2-1; TCRdb returns TRBD2, unconfirmable since there is no DNA. The CDR3 covers 14 residues. Germline CDR1 ENHRY, CDR2 SYGVKD. This CDR3 reads CAISGDLGAGEQFF.